A single sample is the source of the 19 T cell receptor beta chains below, sequenced in a study of a mutant IDH1 vaccine in newly diagnosed glioma. Assay: immunoSEQ multiplex PCR; the TCRdb copy retains only in-frame clones and omits some. The data hold more than 50,000 clones, with 65% to 90% observed a single time. Time point reported: baseline, week 1 (first vaccination visit). Treatment: pre-vaccination baseline after standard-of-care therapy. The source was PBMCs, collected from a glioma patient treated with radiotherapy, temozolomide or both. The receptors derive from a man aged 25-45 years with glioma.

This sequence joins TRBV2 and TRBJ1-3, with D perhaps TRBD1 (6 bases). The V and J ends lost 6 bases and 4 bases respectively, with 10 bases between them. Germline loops: CDR1 SNHLY, CDR2 FYNNEI. CDR3 length: 13 amino acids. This chain's CDR3 is CASSTGFGNTIYF. In nucleotides, the CDR3 is TGTGCCAGCAGCACAGGGTTCGGAAACACCATATATTTT. The variable domain in full, with the rest retrieved from reference TRBV2 and TRBJ1-3, is EPEVTQTPSHQVTQMGQEVILRCVPISNHLYFYWYRQILGQKVEFLVSFYNNEISEKSEIFDDQFSVERPDGSNFTLKIRSTKLEDSAMYFCASSTGFGNTIYFGEGSWLTVV.

The CDR3 DNA reads TGTGCCAGCAGCGCTTCTTCTCTTATGGGCGAGCAGTACTTC. Protein product: CASSASSLMGEQYF. This rearrangement joins TRBV9 to TRBJ2-7; D is undetermined. The CDR3 has 14 amino acids. The germline V and J ends were trimmed by 3 bases and 6 bases, with 16 bases remaining between them. Germline V gives CDR1 SGDLS, CDR2 YYNGEE.

Here the CDR3 DNA reads TGTGCCAGCAGCTTGGTTTTGGGCAGACCTCAGGGCTATGGCTACACCTTC. This translates into CASSLVLGRPQGYGYTF. The chain is built from TRBV5-4 and TRBJ1-2; a weak D match, TRBD1 (5 bases). This CDR3 is 17 amino acids long. CDR1 and CDR2 (germline): SGHNT, YYREEE (reference sequence). V shed 0 bases and J shed 4 bases, with 19 bases lying between them.

The rearrangement joins TRBV2 to TRBJ2-3; D is possibly TRBD1 (5 bases). Germline V gene data show CDR1 as SNHLY and CDR2 as FYNNEI. Trimming shortened V by 1 base and J by 2 bases, and 10 bases separated the two germline ends. The CDR3 is 15 residues long. CDR3 region: CASSEEWTPTDTQYF. DNA of the CDR3: TGTGCCAGCAGTGAAGAGTGGACACCCACAGATACGCAGTATTTT.

The chain has TRBV13 and TRBJ1-1; 11 bases are shared with TRBD1. V shed 5 bases, J shed 4 bases, and the junction held 9 bases outside the gene matches. The CDR3 has 16 amino acids. Per the germline V gene, CDR1 is PRHDT and CDR2 is FYEKMQ (reference sequence). In DNA, the CDR3 is TGTGCCAGCAGCAAAAGGACAGGGGGCGCTTCCACTGAAGCTTTCTTT. Its protein product is CASSKRTGGASTEAFF. Full variable domain (rest looked up from reference TRBV13 and TRBJ1-1): AAGVIQSPRHLIKEKRETATLKCYPIPRHDTVYWYQQGPGQDPQFLISFYEKMQSDKGSIPDRFSAQQFSDYHSELNMSSLELGDSALYFCASSKRTGGASTEAFFGQGTRLTVV.

The chain links TRBV5-1 to TRBJ2-7; TRBD1 might be the D (6 bases). CDR3 size: 14 residues. Trimming pared 4 bases from V and 2 bases from J, leaving 13 bases between. CDR1 is SGHRS and CDR2 is YFSETQ in the germline V gene. The DNA for the CDR3 is TGCGCCAGCAGCGAAACGACAGGAACCTACGAGCAGTACTTC. Its protein product is CASSETTGTYEQYF.

V usage is TRBV5-4 and J usage is TRBJ1-4; TRBD1 matches at 8 bases. Germline CDR1 is SGHNT and CDR2 is YYREEE (reference sequence). The CDR3 is 15 amino acids. V shed 4 bases, J shed 7 bases, and the junction held 9 bases outside the gene matches. DNA for the CDR3: TGTGCCAGCAGCAGAAAAACAGGGGGAGGTGAAAAACTGTTTTTT. It translates to CASSRKTGGGEKLFF.

Of note for this clone: At one end, the junction sequence differs from germline, possibly due to a read error. The chain joins TRBV28 to TRBJ2-7; 12 nucleotides align to TRBD1. The germline gives CDR1 MDHEN, CDR2 SYDVKM. This CDR3 has 13 residues. CDR3 nucleotides: TGTGCCAGCAGTTTGGGACAGGGGGCTTTTAATGACTTC. This translates into CASSLGQGAFNDF.

The rearrangement links TRBV4-1 to TRBJ1-3; 12 bases are shared with TRBD1. Germline loops: CDR1 MGHRA, CDR2 YSYEKL. V lost 2 bases, J lost 2 bases, and 4 bases stayed unmatched. The CDR3 runs to 17 residues. CDR3 region: CASSQPGQGAAGNTIYF. The CDR3 DNA follows: TGCGCCAGCAGCCAACCGGGACAGGGGGCCGCTGGAAACACCATATATTTT.

V usage is TRBV5-1 and J usage is TRBJ1-4, with D unclear. Per germline, CDR1 SGHRS and CDR2 YFSETQ. This CDR3 region has 14 residues. V lost 6 bases to trimming and J lost 0 bases, with 9 bases between them. The CDR3 loop is CASTQDSTNEKLFF. DNA for the CDR3: TGCGCCAGCACTCAGGACTCAACTAATGAAAAACTGTTTTTT.

The chain is built from TRBV4-2 and TRBJ2-3; D tentatively fits TRBD1 or TRBD2 (5 bases each). V lost 4 bases to trimming and J lost 3 bases, with 20 bases between them. The length of the CDR3 is 17 residues. Per germline, CDR1 LGHNA and CDR2 YNFKEQ. Here the CDR3 DNA reads TGTGCCAGCAGCCGGGACGGTCTAACGAGCCGAACAGATACGCAGTATTTT. This encodes CASSRDGLTSRTDTQYF.

J is TRBJ1-2 and V is TRBV5-8; D possibly corresponds to TRBD1 (6 bases). The CDR3 spans 15 residues. Germline values: CDR1 SGHTS, CDR2 YDEGEE. The germline V and J ends were trimmed by 3 bases and 6 bases, with 18 bases remaining between them. CDR3 nucleotide sequence: TGTGCCAGCAGCTCCTCCTGGGGGCTAATTGATGGCTACACCTTC. Translation: CASSSSWGLIDGYTF.

The V gene is TRBV4-2, the J gene TRBJ1-2, with 9 bases matching TRBD1. The V gene end was trimmed by 3 bases and the J gene end by 4 bases; junction bases not matched to a gene: 6. In germline, CDR1 is LGHNA, CDR2 YNFKEQ. This CDR3 contains 15 residues. CDR3 sequence: CASSQTGTGTYGYTF. The CDR3 coding sequence is TGTGCCAGCAGCCAGACCGGGACAGGGACCTATGGCTACACCTTC.

The rearrangement links TRBV9 to TRBJ2-2; 10 bases align to TRBD2. This CDR3 spans 17 amino acids. Germline V CDR1 and CDR2: SGDLS, YYNGEE. V was pared by 0 bases and J by 4 bases, with 6 bases of the junction left unmatched. CDR3 sequence: CASSVARSSGGTGELFF. The DNA of the CDR3 is TGTGCCAGCAGCGTAGCTAGGTCTAGCGGGGGCACCGGGGAGCTGTTTTTT. Using reference TRBV9 and TRBJ2-2 for the parts outside the CDR3, the full variable domain is DSGVTQTPKHLITATGQRVTLRCSPRSGDLSVYWYQQSLDQGLQFLIQYYNGEERAKGNILERFSAQQFPDLHSELNLSSLELGDSALYFCASSVARSSGGTGELFFGEGSRLTVL.

The chain is built from TRBV12-5 and TRBJ2-1; 8 nucleotides align to TRBD1. Germline CDR1 LGHNT, CDR2 FRNRAP. CDR3 length equals 14 residues. With V trimmed by 5 bases and J by 9 bases, 9 bases remained unmatched. In DNA, the CDR3 is TGTGCTAGTGGTACTGGACAGGGTACGGGTGAGCAGTTCTTC. Translating it yields CASGTGQGTGEQFF.

V usage is TRBV5-1 and J usage is TRBJ2-7; 7 bases are shared with TRBD1. CDR1 is SGHRS, CDR2 YFSETQ, per germline. The CDR3 has 15 residues. With V trimmed by 2 bases and J by 4 bases, 9 bases remained unmatched. In DNA, the CDR3 is TGCGCCAGCAGCTTTTCCGGGACAGCGCTGTACGAGCAGTACTTC. This sequence encodes CASSFSGTALYEQYF.

This clone was counted between two and nine times. The chain couples TRBV29-1 to TRBJ1-4, with a tentative D call TRBD1 (5 bases). The germline V gene encodes CDR1 SQVTM and CDR2 ANQGSEA. This CDR3 has 13 amino acids. The ends were cut back, 4 bases at V and 5 bases at J, with 11 bases in the middle. This CDR3 is CSVVAWGNEKLFF. The DNA for the CDR3 is TGCAGCGTTGTAGCATGGGGGAATGAAAAACTGTTTTTT.

This sequence joins TRBV27 and TRBJ1-2; 8 bases are a match to TRBD1. From germline, CDR1 is MNHEY and CDR2 SMNVEV (reference sequence). The CDR3 extends over 13 amino acids. Losses at the gene ends were 6 bases for V and 6 bases for J; bases not matched to a gene: 6. Here the CDR3 DNA reads TGTGCCAGCAGCCACGGACAGGGAAATGGCTACACCTTC. Translated: CASSHGQGNGYTF.

The chain links TRBV16 to TRBJ2-1, with 9 bases lining up with TRBD2. The CDR3 has 16 amino acids. The germline V gene has CDR1 KGHSY and CDR2 FQNENV. Trimming cost V 0 bases and J 4 bases; bases outside gene matches: 4. The CDR3 nucleotides are TGTGCCAGCAGCCAATCGGCGGGGGGGACTTACAATGAGCAGTTCTTC. It codes for CASSQSAGGTYNEQFF.